Following are 24 T cell receptor beta chains from one sample sequenced in a study of T cells in Graves' hyperthyroidism and ophthalmopathy. Researchers amplified the TCR beta CDR3 regions from RNA transcripts. Initially, a first-round RT-PCR of the TCR CDR3 employed the HTBI primer set. One entry per CDR3 protein, called by TCRdb with MiXCR from the multiplex PCR reads. This repertoire shows roughly 750,000 distinct CDR3 sequences, roughly 15% found once; its top ten account for roughly 8%. Specimen: blood. Every receptor here comes from a man younger than 35 with Graves' hyperthyroidism.

This clonotype has just a few counts. The rearrangement links TRBV4-3 to TRBJ2-3; TRBD2 is a possible D gene (5 bases). The CDR3 is 18 amino acids. Trimming stripped 0 bases from V and 8 bases from J, with 24 bases between. Germline V lookup: CDR1 LGHNA, CDR2 YSLEER. CDR3 coding DNA: TGCGCCAGCAGCCAAGAAAAGAAACTAGTAGGGCCCATGGGTACGCAGTATTTT. Its protein is CASSQEKKLVGPMGTQYF.

This chain joins TRBV20-1 and TRBJ1-2; D is possibly TRBD1 (6 bases). This CDR3 comprises 14 residues. Germline assignment: CDR1 DFQATT and CDR2 SNEGSKA (reference sequence). V was shortened by 0 bases and J by 8 bases, with 16 bases between the two germline ends. In DNA, the CDR3 is TGCAGTGCTAGAGATCAGGAACAGGGCCAAGGCTACACCTTC. Encoded protein: CSARDQEQGQGYTF.

In this sample, this clonotype turned up many times. This sequence joins TRBV12-3 or TRBV12-4 and TRBJ1-2; the match to TRBD1 covers 8 bases. The CDR3 loop spans 14 amino acids. V was clipped by 5 bases and J by 3 bases; unmatched bases: 5. DNA for the CDR3: TGTGCCAGCAGTAGGACAGGGTGGTACTATGGCTACACCTTC. Amino acids: CASSRTGWYYGYTF.

The chain joins TRBV24-1 to TRBJ2-1; possibly TRBD2 for D (6 bases). The CDR3 has 13 residues. V was cut by 10 bases and J by 9 bases, with 18 bases left in between. Germline V gene lookup returns CDR1 KGHDR and CDR2 SFDVKD. The CDR3, as DNA: TGTGCCACTAGTCTCCCGGGAGTAGTTGAGCAGTTCTTC. As protein: CATSLPGVVEQFF.

This clonotype came up many times. The J gene is TRBJ2-7, the V gene TRBV7-2, with D tentatively TRBD1 (5 bases). CDR3 size: 13 residues. Germline V gene data show CDR1 as SGHTA and CDR2 as FQGNSA. The V end lost 6 bases, the J end lost 0 bases, and 9 bases lay between the germline ends. In nucleotides, the CDR3 is TGTGCCAGCAGGGACACTCACTCCTACGAGCAGTACTTC. Its protein is CASRDTHSYEQYF.

The chain links TRBV28 to TRBJ2-6, with D uncertain. V was cut by 8 bases and J by 0 bases, with 11 bases left in between. Germline V gives CDR1 MDHEN, CDR2 SYDVKM. This CDR3 is 15 amino acids long. The CDR3 DNA reads TGTGCCAGCCTCACCGGGCGCTCTGGGGCCAACGTCCTGACTTTC. Translation: CASLTGRSGANVLTF.

This clonotype has at least ten counts. The chain uses TRBV20-1 and TRBJ1-1; no clear D gene. Germline lookup yields CDR1 DFQATT and CDR2 SNEGSKA (reference sequence). V was cut by 0 bases and J by 1 base, with 12 bases left in between. CDR3 length: 15 residues. The CDR3 region is CSARDTGRGNTEAFF. The CDR3 region has the DNA TGCAGTGCTAGAGATACGGGTCGCGGGAACACTGAAGCTTTCTTT.

The chain combines TRBV24-1 with TRBJ2-3; D may match TRBD1 or TRBD2 (5 bases each). The germline gives CDR1 KGHDR, CDR2 SFDVKD. Trimming removed 9 bases at V and 2 bases at J, with 20 bases between. This CDR3 is built from 16 residues. The CDR3: CATSSPGTGNTDTQYF. DNA of the CDR3: TGTGCCACCTCGTCCCCCGGGACCGGGAACACAGATACGCAGTATTTT.

Ten or more counts support this clonotype. The CDR3 here is CASSTTGLGQEARVLTF. CDR3 nucleotides: TGTGCCAGCAGTACGACAGGGCTGGGACAGGAGGCTCGGGTCCTGACTTTC. The chain joins TRBV28 to TRBJ2-6; TRBD1 matches 8 bases. The CDR3 consists of 17 residues. V trimming: 5 bases; J trimming: 13 bases; junction bases outside the gene matches: 19. The germline V gene has CDR1 MDHEN and CDR2 SYDVKM.

The V gene is TRBV20-1, the J gene TRBJ2-2; D uncertain. V lost 8 bases and J lost 2, with 12 bases in between. Germline V CDR1 and CDR2: DFQATT, SNEGSKA (reference sequence). CDR3 length: 13 amino acids. The CDR3 sequence: CSLGRSNTGELFF. The CDR3 nucleotides read TGCAGTCTTGGACGGTCCAACACCGGGGAGCTGTTTTTT.

The chain couples TRBV6-2 or TRBV6-3 to TRBJ2-7; 7 nucleotides match TRBD1. CDR1 and CDR2 from the germline V gene are MNHEY and SVGEGT. The V gene end was trimmed by 2 bases and the J gene end by 4 bases; junction bases not matched to a gene: 5. This CDR3 region has 14 residues. CDR3: CASSYHRGLYEQYF. DNA of the CDR3: TGTGCCAGCAGTTACCACAGGGGATTATACGAGCAGTACTTC.

This clonotype was seen at least ten times. This sequence joins TRBV7-9 and TRBJ1-1; no clear D. The V end was cut by 0 bases, the J end by 5 bases, with 7 bases between. Germline V gene lookup returns CDR1 SEHNR and CDR2 FQNEAQ (reference sequence). CDR3 length: 13 residues. The CDR3: CASSLADRTEAFF. Here the CDR3 DNA reads TGTGCCAGCAGCTTAGCAGACCGGACTGAAGCTTTCTTT.

This clonotype was observed a handful of times. The gene calls are TRBV29-1 and TRBJ2-3; D might be TRBD1 or TRBD2, each matching 5 bases. CDR3 length equals 15 residues. Germline CDR1 reads SQVTM; CDR2 reads ANQGSEA. Trimming pared 5 bases from V and 1 base from J, leaving 16 bases between. The CDR3 here is CSVTRGYGGTDTQYF. DNA for the CDR3: TGCAGCGTTACAAGGGGTTACGGGGGCACAGATACGCAGTATTTT.

This chain uses TRBV7-9 with TRBJ2-5; 9 bases are shared with TRBD1. The V gene's germline CDR1 is SEHNR and CDR2 FQNEAQ (reference sequence). The CDR3 has 15 amino acids. Losses at the gene ends were 6 bases for V and 5 bases for J; bases not matched to a gene: 10. The CDR3 loop is CASSGRDRVYETQYF. CDR3 nucleotides: TGTGCCAGCAGTGGCCGGGACAGGGTGTACGAGACCCAGTACTTC.

This clonotype was recorded many times. This sequence joins TRBV20-1 and TRBJ1-1; D unclear. Germline loops: CDR1 DFQATT, CDR2 SNEGSKA (reference sequence). The CDR3 totals 14 residues. V shed 6 bases and J shed 4 bases, with 18 bases lying between them. CDR3 loop: CSARSLRLVTEAFF. CDR3 coding DNA: TGCAGTGCCCGGTCTTTGCGCCTGGTCACTGAAGCTTTCTTT.

In its sample, this clonotype was seen a few times. The CDR3 sequence is CASSPPQPHGELFF. For the CDR3, the DNA is TGCGCCAGCAGCCCCCCACAGCCCCACGGGGAGCTGTTTTTT. The rearrangement uses TRBV5-1 and TRBJ2-2; D is unclear. This CDR3 is 14 amino acids long. Germline CDR1 SGHRS, CDR2 YFSETQ. Trimming took 4 bases from V and 7 from J, leaving 14 bases between them.

This clonotype was picked up many times. The rearrangement joins TRBV11-3 to TRBJ2-1; D uncertain. V lost 2 bases and J 5 bases, leaving 7 bases between the germline ends. CDR1 is SGHNT, CDR2 YENEEA, per germline. The CDR3 is made up of 13 amino acids. CDR3 nucleotide sequence: TGTGCCAGCAGCTTAAATCGGAACAATGAGCAGTTCTTC. Translation gives CASSLNRNNEQFF.

This clonotype was observed many times. The rearrangement links TRBV10-1 to TRBJ2-5, with D unclear. CDR1 and CDR2 (germline): WNHNN, SYGVQD (reference sequence). This CDR3 is 14 amino acids long. The ends were cut back, 0 bases at V and 4 bases at J, with 9 bases in the middle. The CDR3 is CASSESRPGETQYF. CDR3 DNA sequence: TGCGCCAGCAGTGAGTCAAGGCCGGGAGAGACCCAGTACTTC.

The V and J genes are TRBV24-1 and TRBJ1-2; 7 bases align to TRBD1. J gave up 8 bases and V 1 base, and 3 bases lay outside the gene matches. In germline, CDR1 is KGHDR, CDR2 SFDVKD. The CDR3 is made up of 13 amino acids. The CDR3 sequence: CATSDLQGRGYTF. The CDR3 DNA follows: TGTGCCACCAGTGATTTACAGGGGCGAGGCTACACCTTC.

This clonotype occurred many times. The chain employs TRBV10-3 and TRBJ2-7; D is perhaps TRBD1 (7 bases). Trimming took 6 bases from V and 6 from J, leaving 15 bases between them. The CDR3 length is 13 residues. Per the germline V gene, CDR1 is ENHRY and CDR2 is SYGVKD. The CDR3 loop is CAIRTDRDSEQYF. The CDR3 DNA is TGTGCCATCAGGACTGACAGGGACTCCGAGCAGTACTTC.

The rearrangement joins TRBV5-1 to TRBJ2-1; no clear D gene. Deletions cut 0 bases from V and 3 bases from J, with 10 bases between. CDR3 length equals 15 residues. Germline values: CDR1 SGHRS, CDR2 YFSETQ. The CDR3, as DNA: TGCGCCAGCAGCTTGGAAGCTATGGACTACAATGAGCAGTTCTTC. Translation: CASSLEAMDYNEQFF.

The rearrangement links TRBV6-2 or TRBV6-3 to TRBJ2-1; 7 bases align to TRBD1. The CDR3 is made up of 15 amino acids. V shed 4 bases, J shed 0 bases, and the junction held 3 bases outside the gene matches. Germline CDR1 reads MNHEY; CDR2 reads SVGEGT. DNA of the CDR3: TGTGCCAGCAGTTTACAGGGGTTCTCCTACAATGAGCAGTTCTTC. Translation gives CASSLQGFSYNEQFF.

Only a few counts were recorded for this clonotype. The CDR3 loop is CASSPPDSASGYTF. The CDR3 DNA reads TGCGCCAGCAGCCCCCCGGACAGCGCCTCTGGCTACACCTTC. The chain recombines TRBV5-1 with TRBJ1-2, with D perhaps TRBD1 (6 bases). The CDR3 runs to 14 residues. Germline CDR1 and CDR2: SGHRS and YFSETQ. The V and J ends lost 4 bases and 7 bases respectively, with 17 bases between them.

This clonotype was seen ten or more times. The chain has TRBV28 and TRBJ1-4; TRBD1 might be the D (6 bases). The CDR3 runs to 16 residues. Germline lookup yields CDR1 MDHEN and CDR2 SYDVKM. The V end was cut by 5 bases, the J end by 7 bases, with 20 bases between. This CDR3 reads CASSPPGAGRIEKLFF. CDR3 in DNA: TGTGCCAGCAGTCCCCCAGGGGCAGGGAGGATTGAAAAACTGTTTTTT.